This note documents a single T cell receptor beta chain sequence. The antigen is undetermined. These data belong to a study of OX40 agonist ivuxolimab in advanced cancers. Study outcomes and limitations: With doses of 0.1 to 3.0 mg/kg, CD4+ and CD8+ blood T cells had undergone clonal expansion by week 6.

The junction had 4 bases not matched to a gene; V was cut back by 2 bases and J by 7 bases. The CDR3 is made up of 14 amino acids. Germline V gene data show CDR1 as SGDLS and CDR2 as YYNGEE. Generated by immunoSEQ multiplex PCR, the TCRdb table keeps only in-frame clones and is missing some. The sample holds approximately 18,000 clones, around 80% seen once. This receptor was taken from an adult with an advanced solid tumor such as melanoma, head and neck, liver or kidney cancer. Source: CD4+ or CD8+ T cells sorted from blood, taken in a trial of the OX40 agonist ivuxolimab. The chain links TRBV9 to TRBJ1-1; 11 nucleotides align to TRBD1. The CDR3 bases are TGTGCCAGCAGCGTGGGGACAGGGGGTCTTGAAGCTTTCTTT. It is translated as CASSVGTGGLEAFF. Combining the CDR3 with reference TRBV9 and TRBJ1-1 gives the whole variable domain DSGVTQTPKHLITATGQRVTLRCSPRSGDLSVYWYQQSLDQGLQFLIQYYNGEERAKGNILERFSAQQFPDLHSELNLSSLELGDSALYFCASSVGTGGLEAFFGQGTRLTVV.